This T cell receptor (beta chain) was sequenced in a study of control samples from healthy donors and cancer patients. CDR1 is SGDLS and CDR2 is YYNGEE in the germline V gene. CDR3 length equals 14 residues. Trimming cost V 0 bases and J 2 bases, with 9 bases left between them. TCRdb keeps only in-frame clones here, not all; method: immunoSEQ multiplex PCR. The sample has more than 150,000 clones, about 93% seen once; the top ten hold more than 1.2%. This receptor was obtained from a man younger than 35 in good health. Source material: blood. The chain couples TRBV9 to TRBJ2-7; D gene ambiguous. The CDR3 DNA follows: TGTGCCAGCAGCGTAGAACAAGGACCCTACGAGCAGTACTTC. Residues: CASSVEQGPYEQYF.